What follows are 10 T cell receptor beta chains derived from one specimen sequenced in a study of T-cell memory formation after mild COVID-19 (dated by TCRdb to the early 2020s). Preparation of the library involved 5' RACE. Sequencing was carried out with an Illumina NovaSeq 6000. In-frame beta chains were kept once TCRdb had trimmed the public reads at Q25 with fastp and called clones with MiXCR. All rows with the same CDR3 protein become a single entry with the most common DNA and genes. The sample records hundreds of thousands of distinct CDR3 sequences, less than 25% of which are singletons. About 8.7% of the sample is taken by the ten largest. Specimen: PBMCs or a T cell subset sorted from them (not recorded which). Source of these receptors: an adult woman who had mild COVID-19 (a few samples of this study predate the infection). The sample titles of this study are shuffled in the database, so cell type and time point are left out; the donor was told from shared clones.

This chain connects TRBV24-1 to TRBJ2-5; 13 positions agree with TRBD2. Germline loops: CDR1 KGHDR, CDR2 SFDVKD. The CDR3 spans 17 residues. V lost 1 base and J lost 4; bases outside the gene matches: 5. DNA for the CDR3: TGTGCCACCAGTGATTTAGGGACTAGCGGGACTAGAGAGACCCAGTACTTC. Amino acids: CATSDLGTSGTRETQYF.

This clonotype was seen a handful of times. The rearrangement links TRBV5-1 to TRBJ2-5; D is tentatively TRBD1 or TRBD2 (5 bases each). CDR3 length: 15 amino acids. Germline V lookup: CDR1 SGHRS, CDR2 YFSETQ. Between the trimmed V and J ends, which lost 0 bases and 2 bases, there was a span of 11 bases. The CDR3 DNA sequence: TGCGCCAGCAGCTTGGCCGGGGCGGTACAAGAGACCCAGTACTTC. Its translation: CASSLAGAVQETQYF.

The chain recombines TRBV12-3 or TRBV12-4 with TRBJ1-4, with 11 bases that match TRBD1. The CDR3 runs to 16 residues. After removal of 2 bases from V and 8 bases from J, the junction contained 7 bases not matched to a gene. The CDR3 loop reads CASSLRGTGGREKLFF. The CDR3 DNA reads TGTGCCAGCAGTTTACGAGGGACAGGGGGTCGGGAAAAACTGTTTTTT.

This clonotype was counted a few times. DNA for the CDR3: TGTGCCAGCAGCGTAGATACTAGCGGGAGGACCGACAATGAGCAGTTCTTC. Translation gives CASSVDTSGRTDNEQFF. The chain uses TRBV9 and TRBJ2-1; 12 nucleotides align to TRBD2. After removal of 0 bases from V and 5 bases from J, the junction contained 6 bases not matched to a gene. This CDR3 has 17 amino acids. Germline CDR1 reads SGDLS; CDR2 reads YYNGEE.

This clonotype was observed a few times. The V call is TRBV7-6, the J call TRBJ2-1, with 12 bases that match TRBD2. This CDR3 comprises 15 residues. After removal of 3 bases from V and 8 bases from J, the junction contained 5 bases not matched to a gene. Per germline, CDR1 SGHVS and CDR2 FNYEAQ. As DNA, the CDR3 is TGTGCCAGCAGCTTCAGACTAGCGGGAGAAGATGAGCAGTTCTTC. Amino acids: CASSFRLAGEDEQFF.

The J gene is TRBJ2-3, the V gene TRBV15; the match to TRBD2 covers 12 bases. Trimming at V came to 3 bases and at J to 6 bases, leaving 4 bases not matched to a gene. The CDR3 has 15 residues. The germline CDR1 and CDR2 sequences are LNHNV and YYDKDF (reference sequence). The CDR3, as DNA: TGTGCCACCAGCAGGGGACTAGCGGGCGGGGATACGCAGTATTTT. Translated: CATSRGLAGGDTQYF. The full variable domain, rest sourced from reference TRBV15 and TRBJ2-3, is DAMVIQNPRYQVTQFGKPVTLSCSQTLNHNVMYWYQQKSSQAPKLLFHYYDKDFNNEADTPDNFQSRRPNTSFCFLDIRSPGLGDTAMYLCATSRGLAGGDTQYFGPGTRLTVL.

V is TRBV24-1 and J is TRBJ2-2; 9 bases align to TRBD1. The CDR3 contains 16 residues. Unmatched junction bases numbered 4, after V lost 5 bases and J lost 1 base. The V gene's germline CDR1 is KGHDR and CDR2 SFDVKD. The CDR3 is CATSGADRGNTGELFF. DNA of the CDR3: TGTGCCACCAGTGGAGCGGACAGGGGGAACACCGGGGAGCTGTTTTTT.

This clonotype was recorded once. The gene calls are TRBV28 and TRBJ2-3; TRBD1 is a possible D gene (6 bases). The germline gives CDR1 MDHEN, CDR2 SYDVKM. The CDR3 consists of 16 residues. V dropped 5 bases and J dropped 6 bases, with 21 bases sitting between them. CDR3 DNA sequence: TGTGCCAGCAGTAATTTCCCCAGGGGCTCCACCGATACGCAGTATTTT. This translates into CASSNFPRGSTDTQYF.

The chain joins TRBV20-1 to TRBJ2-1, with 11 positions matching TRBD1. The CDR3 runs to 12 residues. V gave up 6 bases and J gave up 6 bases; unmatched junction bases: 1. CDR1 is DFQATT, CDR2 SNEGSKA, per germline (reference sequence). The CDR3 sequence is CSAGQGVNEQFF. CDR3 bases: TGCAGTGCGGGACAGGGGGTCAATGAGCAGTTCTTC.

CDR3 loop: CAWRVRATGELFF. The CDR3 nucleotides read TGTGCCTGGAGGGTCAGGGCCACCGGGGAGCTGTTTTTT. V and J are TRBV30 and TRBJ2-2, with a weak D call TRBD1 (5 bases). V gave up 3 bases and J gave up 4 bases, with 9 bases separating them. CDR1 and CDR2 from the germline V gene are GTSNPN and SVGIG (reference sequence). The length of the CDR3 is 13 residues.